One T cell receptor (beta chain) is described in this entry. Its matching antigen is unknown. These data belong to a study of cytomegalovirus exposure and HLA in healthy donors. Study-wide findings and caveats: An analysis that was carried out later associated 15,000 to 20,000 TCR beta sequences with HLA alleles at 0.05 false discovery rate. The study recorded 150 to 200 TCR beta chains that were cytomegalovirus-associated. Sequencing likely produced, as an artifact, a cluster of highly shared sequence variants.

The PCR used 60 Vbeta and 13 Jbeta primers. The protocol was immunoSEQ multiplex PCR, while the TCRdb copy is restricted to in-frame clones and leaves out a portion. The sample includes over 150,000 clones, nearly 80% of them seen just once. Between the trimmed V and J ends, which lost 8 bases and 5 bases, there was a span of 22 bases. Per the germline V gene, CDR1 is SGHNT and CDR2 is YENEEA. CDR3 length: 15 amino acids. Though probably carrying unrecorded immune exposures, donors were nominally healthy at sampling. Sequencing used PBMCs. The chain recombines TRBV11-3 with TRBJ2-7, with TRBD1 as a possible D gene (7 bases). The sequence was obtained from a man younger than 35 in good health and CMV-seropositive. Written as DNA, the CDR3 is TGTGCCAGCGGGGGGCTCCGCAGGGGGGCGAACGAGCAGTACTTC. Translating it yields CASGGLRRGANEQYF.